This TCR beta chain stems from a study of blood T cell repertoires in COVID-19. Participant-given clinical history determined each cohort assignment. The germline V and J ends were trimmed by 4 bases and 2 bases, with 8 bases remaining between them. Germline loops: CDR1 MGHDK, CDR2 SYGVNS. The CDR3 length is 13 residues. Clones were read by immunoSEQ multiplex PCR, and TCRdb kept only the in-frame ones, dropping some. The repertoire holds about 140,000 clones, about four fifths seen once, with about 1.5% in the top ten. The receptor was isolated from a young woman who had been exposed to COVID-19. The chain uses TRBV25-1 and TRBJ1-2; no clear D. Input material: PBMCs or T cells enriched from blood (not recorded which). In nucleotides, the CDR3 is TGTGCCAGCAGTGGAGGGAACAACTATGGCTACACCTTC. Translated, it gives CASSGGNNYGYTF.